Here is one T cell receptor (beta chain) with its context. Its specificity is not known. V lost 0 bases and J 2 bases, leaving 2 bases between the germline ends. The CDR3 runs 13 residues. The germline gives CDR1 KGHDR, CDR2 SFDVKD. The data are from a study of T-cell reconstitution after alpha-beta-depleted transplantation in children. General observations from the study: By one year post-transplant, T-cell counts and diversity largely arose from T cells that were newly produced.

The TCRbeta library incorporated unique molecular identifiers. TCRdb passed the PCR reads through MiXCR, listing each CDR3 protein once. The sample includes approximately 300,000 distinct CDR3 sequences, about 9.5% of them seen just once. This TCR derives from a boy less than two years old with acute myeloid leukemia, due to receive a stem cell transplant. Source: PBMCs, taken before TCRalphabeta/CD19-depleted stem cell transplant. The V call is TRBV24-1, the J call TRBJ2-3; no definite D call. For the CDR3, the DNA is TGTGCCACCAGTGATTTGAACACAGATACGCAGTATTTT. It encodes CATSDLNTDTQYF.